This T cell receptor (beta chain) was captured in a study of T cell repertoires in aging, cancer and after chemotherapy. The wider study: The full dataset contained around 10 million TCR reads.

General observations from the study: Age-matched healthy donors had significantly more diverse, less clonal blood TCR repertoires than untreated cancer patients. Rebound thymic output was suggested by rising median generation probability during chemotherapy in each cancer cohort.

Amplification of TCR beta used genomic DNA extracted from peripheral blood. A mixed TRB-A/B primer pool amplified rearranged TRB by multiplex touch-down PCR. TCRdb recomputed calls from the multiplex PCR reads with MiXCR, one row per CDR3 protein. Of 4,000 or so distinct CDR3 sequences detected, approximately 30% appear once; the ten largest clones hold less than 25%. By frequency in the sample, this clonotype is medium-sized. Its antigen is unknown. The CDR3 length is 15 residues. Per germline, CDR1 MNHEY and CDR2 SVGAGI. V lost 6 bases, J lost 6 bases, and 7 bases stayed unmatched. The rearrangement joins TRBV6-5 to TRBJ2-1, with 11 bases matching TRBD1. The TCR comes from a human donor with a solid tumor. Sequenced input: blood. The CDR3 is CASSPGTGGGNEQFF. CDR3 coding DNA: TGTGCCAGCAGCCCCGGGACAGGGGGTGGCAATGAGCAGTTCTTC.